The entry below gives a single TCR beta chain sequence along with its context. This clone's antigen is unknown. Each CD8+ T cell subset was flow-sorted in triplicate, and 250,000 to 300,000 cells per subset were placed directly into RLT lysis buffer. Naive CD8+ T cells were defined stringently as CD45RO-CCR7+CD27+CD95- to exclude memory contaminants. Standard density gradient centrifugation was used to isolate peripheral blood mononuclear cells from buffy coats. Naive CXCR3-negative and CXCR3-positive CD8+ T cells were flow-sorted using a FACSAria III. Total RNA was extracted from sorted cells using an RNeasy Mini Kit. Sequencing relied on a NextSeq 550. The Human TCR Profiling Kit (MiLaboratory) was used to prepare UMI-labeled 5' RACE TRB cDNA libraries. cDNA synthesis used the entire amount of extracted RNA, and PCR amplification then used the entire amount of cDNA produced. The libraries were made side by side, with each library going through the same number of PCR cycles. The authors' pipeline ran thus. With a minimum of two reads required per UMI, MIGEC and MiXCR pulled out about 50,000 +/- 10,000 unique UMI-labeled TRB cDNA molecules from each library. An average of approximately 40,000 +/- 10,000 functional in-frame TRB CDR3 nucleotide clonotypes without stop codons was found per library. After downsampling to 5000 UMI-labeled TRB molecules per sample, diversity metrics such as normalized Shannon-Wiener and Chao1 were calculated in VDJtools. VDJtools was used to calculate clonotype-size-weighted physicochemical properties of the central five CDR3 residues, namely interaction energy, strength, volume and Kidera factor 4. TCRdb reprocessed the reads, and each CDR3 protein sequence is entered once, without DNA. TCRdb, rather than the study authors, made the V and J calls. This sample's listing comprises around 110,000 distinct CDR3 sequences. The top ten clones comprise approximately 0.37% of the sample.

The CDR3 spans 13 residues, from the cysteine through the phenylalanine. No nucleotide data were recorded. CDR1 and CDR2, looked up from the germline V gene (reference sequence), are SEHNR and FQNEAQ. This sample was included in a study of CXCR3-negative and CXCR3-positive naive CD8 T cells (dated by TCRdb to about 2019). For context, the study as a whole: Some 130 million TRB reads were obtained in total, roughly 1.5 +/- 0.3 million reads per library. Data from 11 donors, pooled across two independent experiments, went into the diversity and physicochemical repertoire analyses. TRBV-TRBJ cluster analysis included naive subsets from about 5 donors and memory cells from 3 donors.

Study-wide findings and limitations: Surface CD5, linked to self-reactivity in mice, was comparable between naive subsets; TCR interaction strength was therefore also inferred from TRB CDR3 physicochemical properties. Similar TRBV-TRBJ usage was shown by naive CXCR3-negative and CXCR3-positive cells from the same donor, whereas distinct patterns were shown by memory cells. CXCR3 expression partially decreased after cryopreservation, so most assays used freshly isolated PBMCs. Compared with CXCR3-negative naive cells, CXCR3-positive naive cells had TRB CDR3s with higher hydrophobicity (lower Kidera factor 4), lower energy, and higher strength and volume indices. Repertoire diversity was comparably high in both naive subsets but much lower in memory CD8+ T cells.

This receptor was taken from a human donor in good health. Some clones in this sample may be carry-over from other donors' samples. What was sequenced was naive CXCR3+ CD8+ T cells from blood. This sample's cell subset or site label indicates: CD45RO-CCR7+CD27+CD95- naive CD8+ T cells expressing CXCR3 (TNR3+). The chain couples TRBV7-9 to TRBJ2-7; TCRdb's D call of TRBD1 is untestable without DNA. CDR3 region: CASRGSHTYEQYF.